This passage covers 19 T cell receptor beta chains from one sample sequenced in a study of T cells after posttransplantation cyclophosphamide. Cyclophosphamide on days +3 and +4 followed busulfan-fludarabine conditioning and a marrow graft. The method was immunoSEQ multiplex PCR; TCRdb's version includes in-frame clones alone and lacks a portion of them. This record lists tens of thousands of clones, none seen once only, and the top ten clones contain less than 2%. The source was PBMCs, collected after allogeneic stem cell transplant with posttransplant cyclophosphamide. The source of these receptors is a male patient aged 18-29 years who received an allogeneic stem cell transplant from a related donor, was CMV-positive, and had no GVHD. A share of the T cells may be of graft donor origin.

This clone appeared many times. The genes are TRBV30 and TRBJ1-5; maybe TRBD1 (6 bases). CDR3 size: 12 residues. V gave up 0 bases and J gave up 9 bases, with 9 bases separating them. Germline V gene lookup returns CDR1 GTSNPN and CDR2 SVGIG (reference sequence). The CDR3 DNA reads as TGTGCCTGGAGTGTAGGGGGTCCGCCCCAGCATTTT. Protein product: CAWSVGGPPQHF.

This clone was observed many times. In DNA form, the CDR3 reads TGTGCCAGTAGTATCGACGGGAATTCACCCCTCCACTTT. Its protein product is CASSIDGNSPLHF. The rearrangement joins TRBV19 to TRBJ1-6; D gene unclear. The germline CDR1 and CDR2 sequences are LNHDA and SQIVND (reference sequence). This CDR3 has 13 residues. V shed 3 bases and J shed 7 bases, with 7 bases lying between them.

This clone was detected ten times or more. The chain links TRBV4-1 to TRBJ2-7; perhaps TRBD2 as D (6 bases). Trimming left V 4 bases short and J 7 bases short, with 17 bases between. The germline V gene encodes CDR1 MGHRA and CDR2 YSYEKL. The CDR3 is 14 amino acids. The CDR3 region is CASSRGTPEREQYF. The CDR3 region has the DNA TGCGCCAGCAGCCGCGGGACTCCCGAGAGGGAGCAGTACTTC.

This clone came up many times. This chain joins TRBV7-2 and TRBJ2-5; D may be TRBD2 (6 bases). The CDR3 loop spans 12 amino acids. V lost 5 bases to trimming and J lost 4 bases, with 8 bases between them. Germline CDR1 is SGHTA and CDR2 is FQGNSA. CDR3: CASSPRGETQYF. In DNA form, the CDR3 reads TGTGCCAGCAGCCCGCGGGGAGAGACCCAGTACTTC.

This clone occurred many times. The chain is built from TRBV21-1 and TRBJ2-2; the table's TRBD1 call for D was not verified on the DNA. TRBV21-1 is a known pseudogene. This CDR3 contains 17 residues. This chain's CDR3 is CASSKEGLRKNTGELFF. CDR3 DNA sequence: TGTGCCAGCAGCAAAGAGGGGCTAAGAAAGAACACCGGGGAGCTGTTTTTT.

This clone was seen ten or more times. The chain employs TRBV28 and TRBJ1-3; TRBD1 aligns across 10 bases. Germline values: CDR1 MDHEN, CDR2 SYDVKM. The CDR3 extends over 14 amino acids. V dropped 6 bases and J dropped 9; count of bases not matched to a gene: 8. This CDR3 is CASSPDRGLSTIYF. CDR3 nucleotides: TGTGCCAGCAGCCCGGACAGGGGGTTAAGCACCATATATTTT.

This clone was seen many times. V usage is TRBV7-3 and J usage is TRBJ2-1; a weak D match, TRBD2 (6 bases). The CDR3 extends over 14 amino acids. Looked up from germline, CDR1 is SGHTA and CDR2 is FQGTGA. Deletions cut 4 bases from V and 3 bases from J, with 10 bases between. CDR3 sequence: CASSSGSGYNEQFF. DNA of the CDR3: TGTGCCAGCAGCTCTGGTAGCGGCTACAATGAGCAGTTCTTC.

This clone was seen many times. The chain carries TRBV7-9 and TRBJ1-1; D is ambiguous. Trimming took off 11 bases at V and 7 bases at J, with 17 bases between the two ends. CDR1 SEHNR and CDR2 FQNEAQ come from the germline V gene (reference sequence). This CDR3 has 12 residues. CDR3 region: CAASGGRGEAFF. As DNA, the CDR3 is TGTGCCGCCAGCGGAGGCCGTGGTGAAGCTTTCTTT.

The sample holds many counts of this clone. The V call is TRBV14, the J call TRBJ2-7; 10 positions agree with TRBD2. The V and J ends lost 0 bases and 6 bases, in that order; junction bases with no gene match: 11. The CDR3 is made up of 17 amino acids. The germline V gene has CDR1 SGHDN and CDR2 FVKESK. The CDR3 sequence is CASSQDLGLAGAGEQYF. The CDR3 DNA is TGTGCCAGCAGCCAAGATTTGGGTCTAGCGGGGGCAGGCGAGCAGTACTTC.

In this sample, this clone turned up many times. J is TRBJ1-3 and V is TRBV11-2; D gene ambiguous. The germline gives CDR1 SGHAT, CDR2 FQNNGV. With 5 bases removed from V and 8 bases from J, the gap between germline ends came to 19 bases. The CDR3 covers 15 residues. CDR3 region: CASSPWTGYEDTIYF. The CDR3 bases are TGTGCCAGCAGCCCTTGGACGGGATATGAGGACACCATATATTTT.

This clone has a count of ten or more. V and J are TRBV28 and TRBJ2-2, with 8 bases fitting TRBD1. The J segment lost 1 base and the V segment lost 6 bases, leaving 7 bases of the junction unmatched. CDR1 is MDHEN, CDR2 SYDVKM, per germline. CDR3 length equals 16 residues. CDR3 in DNA: TGTGCCAGCAGGCCTCGGACAGGGAGGAACACCGGGGAGCTGTTTTTT. Protein product: CASRPRTGRNTGELFF.

This clone was seen ten or more times. The chain employs TRBV4-1 and TRBJ2-7; D not resolved. V was shortened by 0 bases and J by 3 bases, with 9 bases between the two germline ends. The CDR3 spans 14 residues. Germline V gene lookup returns CDR1 MGHRA and CDR2 YSYEKL. The CDR3 reads CASSQDRRGYEQYF. The CDR3, as DNA: TGCGCCAGCAGCCAAGATCGTCGAGGCTACGAGCAGTACTTC.

Only a few counts were recorded for this clone. This chain connects TRBV4-3 to TRBJ1-2, with D uncertain. The CDR3 has 14 amino acids. V was pared by 2 bases and J by 3 bases, with 10 bases between. Per the germline V gene, CDR1 is LGHNA and CDR2 is YSLEER. CDR3 in DNA: TGCGCCAGCAGCCAAAGCCCGGGTTACTATGGCTACACCTTC. Encoded protein: CASSQSPGYYGYTF.

This clone came up many times. The rearrangement joins TRBV30 to TRBJ2-2; D ambiguous. The CDR3 runs 11 residues. Looked up from germline, CDR1 is GTSNPN and CDR2 is SVGIG (reference sequence). The ends were cut back, 4 bases at V and 6 bases at J, with 6 bases in the middle. Here the CDR3 DNA reads TGTGCCTGGACACTGTCCGGGGAGCTGTTTTTT. As protein: CAWTLSGELFF.

Ten or more counts support this clone. This chain joins TRBV6-5 and TRBJ1-2; TRBD1 agrees at 7 bases. CDR1 and CDR2 (germline): MNHEY, SVGAGI. With 7 bases clipped from V and 3 bases from J, the junction kept 5 bases outside the gene matches. The length of the CDR3 is 13 residues. The chain's CDR3 is CASTTGTDYGYTF. The CDR3 DNA reads as TGTGCCAGCACAACCGGGACAGACTATGGCTACACCTTC.

The sample holds many counts of this clone. V and J are TRBV11-2 and TRBJ2-1; unclear D gene. V was clipped by 4 bases and J by 9 bases, with 19 bases between them. Germline V gene data show CDR1 as SGHAT and CDR2 as FQNNGV. The CDR3 totals 15 residues. CDR3 nucleotide sequence: TGTGCCAGCAGCTCCGACCCGGGTCTGATGGGTGAGCAGTTCTTC. Translating it yields CASSSDPGLMGEQFF.

This clone has ten or more counts. The V gene is TRBV10-3, the J gene TRBJ2-7; 10 nucleotides align to TRBD1. V lost 4 bases, J lost 7 bases, and 4 bases stayed unmatched. CDR1 and CDR2 from the germline V gene are ENHRY and SYGVKD. The CDR3 sequence is 13 residues long. The CDR3 reads CAISGDRGREQYF. CDR3 in DNA: TGTGCCATCAGTGGGGACAGGGGACGGGAGCAGTACTTC.

The DNA for the CDR3 is TGTGCCAGCAGCGTAATAGGACAGGGGGGCACAGATACGCAGTATTTT. It codes for CASSVIGQGGTDTQYF. J is TRBJ2-3 and V is TRBV9, with 10 bases matching TRBD1. This CDR3 is 16 amino acids long. Germline V gene data show CDR1 as SGDLS and CDR2 as YYNGEE. The junction had 3 bases not matched to a gene; V was cut back by 1 base and J by 1 base.

This clone was counted only a few times. The chain couples TRBV18 to TRBJ2-5; 10 nucleotides line up with TRBD1. The CDR3 has 15 residues. Trimming took 3 bases from V and 11 from J; bases not matched to a gene: 12. Germline V gives CDR1 KGHSH, CDR2 LQKENI. CDR3 sequence reads: CASSPPGQGEEEQYF. The CDR3 DNA reads TGTGCCAGCTCACCTCCCGGACAGGGGGAGGAAGAGCAGTACTTC.